The clone carrying this TCR beta chain was observed once. One junction end does not reproduce the germline sequence, and a read error may be involved. The sample is drawn from a study of blood T cell repertoires in COVID-19. In the study overall: The United States, Italy and Spain provided the acute and convalescent COVID-19 samples.

CDR1 and CDR2 (germline): SGHNT, YENEEA. The CDR3 has 14 amino acids. Original methodology: For nucleated cells, counts were estimated from reference gene primer amplification. The method was immunoSEQ multiplex PCR; TCRdb's version includes in-frame clones alone and lacks a portion of them. The V and J calls and clone size are taken from that table; D and trimming were inferred from the DNA. In the table there are 350,000 to 550,000 clones, roughly 85% of which are singletons. Everyone who took part was roughly 18 to 100 years old, and they came from about two dozen US areas. Assignment of participants to cohorts was predicated upon participant-reported clinical history.

The chain carries TRBV11-3 and TRBJ2-5; 9 bases map to TRBD1. The sequenced sample consisted of PBMCs or T cells enriched from blood (not recorded which). The source of this sequence is a woman aged 18 to 35 with acute COVID-19. The chain's CDR3 is CASSSTGGQGTQYF. CDR3 nucleotides: TGTGCCAGCAGCTCGACAGGGGGTCAAGGGACCCAGTACTTC.